A single TCR beta chain is shown here with its context. Its antigen remains unknown. CDR3 length equals 15 residues. With V trimmed by 4 bases and J by 3 bases, 5 bases remained unmatched. The V gene's germline CDR1 is LNHDA and CDR2 SQIVND (reference sequence). TCRdb reanalysed the RT-PCR reads using MiXCR and keeps one entry per CDR3 protein. The table has approximately 310,000 distinct CDR3 sequences, about a fifth seen once; the top ten hold roughly 10%. The sample comes from a study of response to subunit inactivated influenza vaccine. General study results and limits: Each seasonal flu vaccination may recruit only limited new T cells, authors suggested.

This specimen consisted of PBMCs from blood, obtained about 20 months after vaccination. V is TRBV19 and J is TRBJ2-3, with 9 bases identical to TRBD1. The source is a man in his fifties or sixties who received an inactivated influenza vaccine. DNA for the CDR3: TGTGCCAGTAGTACCTGGGACAGGGTAACAGATACGCAGTATTTT. This sequence encodes CASSTWDRVTDTQYF.